These 29 T cell receptor beta chains came from one sample sequenced in a study of chemoradiotherapy in HPV16-positive cancers. The table came from immunoSEQ multiplex PCR; TCRdb's copy has only in-frame clones and leaves some out. Among about 13,000 clones, approximately 85% were seen once, and the ten largest hold roughly 5.5%. The source material was blood, sampled from a patient who underwent chemoradiotherapy. The receptors were gathered from a human donor with HPV-associated anogenital cancer.

This rearrangement joins TRBV11-2 to TRBJ2-3; no firm D call. Looked up from germline, CDR1 is SGHAT and CDR2 is FQNNGV. The V end lost 5 bases, the J end lost 1 base, and 10 bases lay between the germline ends. The length of the CDR3 is 14 residues. CDR3 in amino acids: CASSLSPRTDTQYF. The CDR3 DNA follows: TGTGCCAGCAGCCTCAGTCCCCGCACAGATACGCAGTATTTT.

The CDR3 bases are TGTGCCACCAAAGACGGGATCTCTGGAAACACCATATATTTT. Its protein is CATKDGISGNTIYF. The chain has TRBV6-1 and TRBJ1-3; D uncertain. Per germline, CDR1 MNHNS and CDR2 SASEGT. Trimming left V 10 bases short and J 0 bases short, with 13 bases between. CDR3 size: 14 residues.

This clone has just one count. Germline is not matched at one junction end, which may reflect a read error. The chain joins TRBV11-3 to TRBJ2-5; tentative D call: TRBD1 (6 bases). CDR1 and CDR2 (germline): SGHNT, YENEEA. This CDR3 has 12 amino acids. Here the CDR3 reads CASSLEGGTQYF. The CDR3 coding sequence is TGTGCCAGCAGTTTAGAAGGGGGGACCCAGTACTTC.

J is TRBJ1-1 and V is TRBV12-5; D may be TRBD1 (5 bases). Trimming stripped 0 bases from V and 1 base from J, with 9 bases between. The CDR3 sequence is 15 residues long. The germline V gene has CDR1 LGHNT and CDR2 FRNRAP. DNA of the CDR3: TGTGCTAGTGGTTTGGTAAAGGGGTCGAACACTGAAGCTTTCTTT. This sequence encodes CASGLVKGSNTEAFF.

CDR3 sequence: CASSQNRRGILTYHYYEQYF. In DNA, the CDR3 is TGTGCCAGCAGCCAAAATAGGAGGGGGATTTTGACCTACCATTACTACGAGCAGTACTTC. This chain uses TRBV27 with TRBJ2-7; perhaps D is TRBD1 or TRBD2 (6 bases each). The CDR3 runs 20 residues. Germline lookup yields CDR1 MNHEY and CDR2 SMNVEV (reference sequence). Trimming left V 6 bases short and J 3 bases short, with 33 bases between.

The V call is TRBV5-6, the J call TRBJ1-2; D possibly corresponds to TRBD1 (5 bases). Trimming cost V 4 bases and J 0 bases, with 13 bases left between them. CDR3 length equals 15 residues. Germline V gives CDR1 SGHDT, CDR2 YYEEEE. The chain's CDR3 is CASSETGGANYGYTF. The DNA for the CDR3 is TGTGCCAGCAGCGAAACAGGAGGTGCTAACTATGGCTACACCTTC.

The V and J genes are TRBV19 and TRBJ2-1, with TRBD1 identical over 8 bases. Germline CDR1 and CDR2: LNHDA and SQIVND (reference sequence). The length of the CDR3 is 15 residues. V gave up 5 bases and J gave up 5 bases; unmatched junction bases: 8. The CDR3: CASSRTGRSDNEQFF. CDR3 in DNA: TGTGCCAGTAGTCGGACAGGGCGTTCGGACAATGAGCAGTTCTTC.

This chain links TRBV5-8 with TRBJ2-4; maybe TRBD2 (7 bases). V lost 4 bases and J lost 0, with 20 bases in between. The germline CDR1 and CDR2 sequences are SGHTS and YDEGEE. The CDR3 consists of 18 residues. The CDR3: CASSPRWRGGIAKNIQYF. The CDR3 bases are TGTGCCAGCAGCCCGCGATGGAGGGGGGGGATAGCCAAAAACATTCAGTACTTC.

The chain recombines TRBV7-2 with TRBJ1-1; D is possibly TRBD1 (6 bases). V lost 1 base, J lost 0 bases, and 12 bases lay in between. Germline V CDR1 and CDR2: SGHTA, FQGNSA. The CDR3 is 16 residues long. CDR3 sequence reads: CASSLEDSLMNTEAFF. The DNA for the CDR3 is TGTGCCAGCAGCTTAGAGGACAGCCTCATGAACACTGAAGCTTTCTTT.

In this sample, this clone turned up a few times. The chain couples TRBV9 to TRBJ2-5; D gene unclear. V dropped 3 bases and J dropped 0 bases, with 6 bases sitting between them. Germline values: CDR1 SGDLS, CDR2 YYNGEE. The CDR3 is made up of 13 amino acids. The CDR3 nucleotides read TGTGCCAGCAGCGCCCAAGACCAAGAGACCCAGTACTTC. Its protein is CASSAQDQETQYF. Variable domain in full (rest from reference TRBV9 and TRBJ2-5): DSGVTQTPKHLITATGQRVTLRCSPRSGDLSVYWYQQSLDQGLQFLIQYYNGEERAKGNILERFSAQQFPDLHSELNLSSLELGDSALYFCASSAQDQETQYFGPGTRLLVL.

The chain combines TRBV11-2 with TRBJ2-3, with 11 bases identical to TRBD2. V lost 0 bases to trimming and J lost 3 bases; unmatched junction nucleotides: 5. The CDR3 is 17 amino acids. Germline-derived CDR1 and CDR2 are SGHAT and FQNNGV. CDR3 region: CASSLETSGGWTDTQYF. The CDR3 nucleotides read TGTGCCAGCAGCTTAGAAACTAGCGGGGGTTGGACAGATACGCAGTATTTT. The full variable domain, completed using reference TRBV11-2 and TRBJ2-3, is EAGVAQSPRYKIIEKRQSVAFWCNPISGHATLYWYQQILGQGPKLLIQFQNNGVVDDSQLPKDRFSAERLKGVDSTLKIQPAKLEDSAVYLCASSLETSGGWTDTQYFGPGTRLTVL.

The chain has TRBV6-1 and TRBJ1-6, with 11 bases matching TRBD1. The length of the CDR3 is 13 residues. V shed 7 bases and J 9 bases; nucleotides not matched to a gene: 2. Germline-derived CDR1 and CDR2 are MNHNS and SASEGT. CDR3 sequence reads: CASMGQGGSPLHF. The CDR3 nucleotides are TGTGCCAGCATGGGACAGGGGGGTTCACCCCTCCACTTT.

The rearrangement joins TRBV5-6 to TRBJ2-3; TRBD2 matches at 9 bases. The germline V gene encodes CDR1 SGHDT and CDR2 YYEEEE. V lost 1 base, J lost 2 bases, and 5 bases stayed unmatched. The CDR3 has 16 amino acids. In nucleotides, the CDR3 is TGTGCCAGCAGCTTGCCTAGCGGGGTTCTCACAGATACGCAGTATTTT. Translated, it gives CASSLPSGVLTDTQYF.

The gene calls are TRBV7-9 and TRBJ2-3, with 12 bases matching TRBD2. In germline, CDR1 is SEHNR, CDR2 FQNEAQ (reference sequence). Trimming at V came to 5 bases and at J to 6 bases, leaving 9 bases not matched to a gene. The CDR3 length is 16 residues. The CDR3 nucleotides are TGTGCCAGCAGCGCCAGACTAGCGGGGGAGGTTGATACGCAGTATTTT. This translates into CASSARLAGEVDTQYF.

V usage is TRBV5-4 and J usage is TRBJ2-1; D perhaps matches TRBD2 (5 bases). V was shortened by 3 bases and J by 7 bases, with 11 bases between the two germline ends. The CDR3 contains 13 residues. Germline V gene lookup returns CDR1 SGHNT and CDR2 YYREEE (reference sequence). The DNA of the CDR3 is TGTGCCAGCAGCTCGGGATCCAGGAATGAGCAGTTCTTC. Translation gives CASSSGSRNEQFF.

The CDR3 nucleotides are TGTGCCTGGGGGACAGGGAACACTGAAGCTTTCTTT. Protein sequence: CAWGTGNTEAFF. The gene calls are TRBV30 and TRBJ1-1, with TRBD1 matching over 8 bases. Looked up from germline, CDR1 is GTSNPN and CDR2 is SVGIG (reference sequence). V was pared by 5 bases and J by 1 base, with 0 bases of the junction left unmatched. The CDR3 is 12 amino acids. The complete variable domain, with remaining parts taken from reference TRBV30 and TRBJ1-1, reads SQTIHQWPATLVQPVGSPLSLECTVEGTSNPNLYWYRQAAGRGLQLLFYSVGIGQISSEVPQNLSASRPQDRQFILSSKKLLLSDSGFYLCAWGTGNTEAFFGQGTRLTVV.

This clone is a singleton in its sample. At one boundary the junction diverges from the germline segment, which might be a read error. V is TRBV2 and J is TRBJ2-5; 12 bases are a match to TRBD2. The CDR3 runs 14 residues. From germline, CDR1 is SNHLY and CDR2 FYNNEI. The CDR3, as DNA: TGTGCCAGCAGTGGAACTAGCGGGGGGCTCCTAGGCGACTTC. Translated: CASSGTSGGLLGDF. The full variable domain, in which reference TRBV2 and TRBJ2-5 provide the parts outside the CDR3, is EPEVTQTPSHQVTQMGQEVILRCVPISNHLYFYWYRQILGQKVEFLVSFYNNEISEKSEIFDDQFSVERPDGSNFTLKIRSTKLEDSAMYFCASSGTSGGLLGDFGPGTRLLVL.

V and J are TRBV9 and TRBJ2-1; 13 bases line up with TRBD2. Germline lookup yields CDR1 SGDLS and CDR2 YYNGEE. The CDR3 totals 17 residues. V dropped 4 bases and J dropped 2; count of bases not matched to a gene: 6. CDR3 coding DNA: TGTGCCAGCAGCTATACTACTAGCGGGGGGGCCTACAATGAGCAGTTCTTC. Its protein product is CASSYTTSGGAYNEQFF. Combining the CDR3 with reference TRBV9 and TRBJ2-1 gives the whole variable domain DSGVTQTPKHLITATGQRVTLRCSPRSGDLSVYWYQQSLDQGLQFLIQYYNGEERAKGNILERFSAQQFPDLHSELNLSSLELGDSALYFCASSYTTSGGAYNEQFFGPGTRLTVL.

This clone was detected only a few times. The chain carries TRBV12-1 and TRBJ2-7; the table gives TRBD2 as D, unverified against the DNA. TRBV12-1 is labeled a pseudogene. The CDR3 covers 14 residues. CDR3 sequence reads: CASSFTNRYGEQYF. CDR3 in DNA: TGTGCCAGCAGCTTTACTAACCGTTACGGAGAGCAGTACTTC.

The CDR3 sequence is CASSGRGTYEQYF. The CDR3 bases are TGTGCCAGCAGTGGCAGGGGAACCTACGAGCAGTACTTC. The chain uses TRBV6-1 and TRBJ2-7; maybe TRBD1 (6 bases). V was pared by 4 bases and J by 2 bases, with 9 bases between. The germline gives CDR1 MNHNS, CDR2 SASEGT. The CDR3 spans 13 residues.

The V call is TRBV2, the J call TRBJ2-1; D is unresolved. The germline CDR1 and CDR2 sequences are SNHLY and FYNNEI. This CDR3 spans 15 amino acids. Trimming took off 2 bases at V and 0 bases at J, with 8 bases between the two ends. DNA of the CDR3: TGTGCCAGCAGTGAACAACAGAGCTCCTACAATGAGCAGTTCTTC. This encodes CASSEQQSSYNEQFF.

This clone was recorded once. One junction end disagrees with the germline gene, perhaps due to a read error. This chain uses TRBV30 with TRBJ2-3; 11 nucleotides agree with TRBD2. The CDR3 has 15 amino acids. Germline V gives CDR1 GTSNPN, CDR2 SVGIG (reference sequence). DNA for the CDR3: TGTGCATGGAACCTAGCGGGGGGCCGCACAGATACGCAGTATTTT. Translated, it gives CAWNLAGGRTDTQYF.

This chain uses TRBV7-9 with TRBJ1-1; D is possibly TRBD1 (5 bases). Germline V lookup: CDR1 SEHNR, CDR2 FQNEAQ (reference sequence). There are 13 residues in the CDR3. Trimming took 7 bases from V and 5 from J, leaving 14 bases between them. The CDR3, as DNA: TGTGCCAGCAACCGGGGGGAGGGGACTGAAGCTTTCTTT. Amino acids: CASNRGEGTEAFF. Filled out from reference TRBV7-9 and TRBJ1-1, the complete variable domain reads DTGVSQNPRHKITKRGQNVTFRCDPISEHNRLYWYRQTLGQGPEFLTYFQNEAQLEKSRLLSDRFSAERPKGSFSTLEIQRTEQGDSAMYLCASNRGEGTEAFFGQGTRLTVV.

This chain links TRBV5-1 with TRBJ1-2; D gene uncertain. CDR3 length: 15 residues. Trimming took off 3 bases at V and 0 bases at J, with 12 bases between the two ends. Per the germline V gene, CDR1 is SGHRS and CDR2 is YFSETQ. The CDR3, as DNA: TGCGCCAGCAGCTATAACCGGTCAGCTAACTATGGCTACACCTTC. Translated: CASSYNRSANYGYTF.

The CDR3 protein is CSVDGDTSNYGYTF. DNA of the CDR3: TGCAGCGTTGATGGGGACACCTCTAACTATGGCTACACCTTC. V usage is TRBV29-1 and J usage is TRBJ1-2; tentative D call: TRBD1 (6 bases). Germline CDR1 and CDR2: SQVTM and ANQGSEA. The CDR3 contains 14 residues. Trimming removed 3 bases at V and 0 bases at J, with 11 bases between.

The chain combines TRBV19 with TRBJ2-5; either TRBD1 or TRBD2 may supply D (6 bases each). Germline V gene data show CDR1 as LNHDA and CDR2 as SQIVND (reference sequence). The CDR3 covers 14 residues. V lost 3 bases and J lost 2, with 10 bases in between. This chain's CDR3 is CASSITGAQETQYF. CDR3 nucleotides: TGTGCCAGTAGTATTACGGGGGCTCAAGAGACCCAGTACTTC.

The chain is built from TRBV9 and TRBJ1-2; 7 nucleotides agree with TRBD1. This CDR3 is 15 amino acids long. CDR1 and CDR2 (germline): SGDLS, YYNGEE. J lost 8 bases, V lost 3 bases, and 13 bases had no gene match. CDR3 amino acids: CASSAEDRVGSGYTF. DNA of the CDR3: TGTGCCAGCAGCGCCGAAGACAGGGTTGGTTCGGGCTACACCTTC.

This chain joins TRBV5-4 and TRBJ2-6, with D uncertain. CDR3 length: 14 residues. V shed 7 bases and J shed 0 bases, with 8 bases lying between them. In germline, CDR1 is SGHNT, CDR2 YYREEE (reference sequence). The CDR3 is CASFTRSGANVLTF. The DNA for the CDR3 is TGTGCCAGCTTCACCCGCTCTGGGGCCAACGTCCTGACTTTC. Full variable domain (outside the CDR3, taken from reference TRBV5-4 and TRBJ2-6): ETGVTQSPTHLIKTRGQQVTLRCSSQSGHNTVSWYQQALGQGPQFIFQYYREEENGRGNFPPRFSGLQFPNYSSELNVNALELDDSALYLCASFTRSGANVLTFGAGSRLTVL.

The chain combines TRBV6-1 with TRBJ2-6, with a possible D match to TRBD1 (6 bases). Trimming removed 8 bases from V and 1 base from J, with 12 bases in between. Germline CDR1 MNHNS, CDR2 SASEGT. The CDR3 contains 15 residues. The CDR3 loop is CASHPGTSGANVLTF. DNA for the CDR3: TGTGCCAGCCACCCCGGGACATCTGGGGCCAACGTCCTGACTTTC.